The 11 T cell receptor beta chains reported below all come from one sample, sequenced in a study of blood T cell repertoires in COVID-19. Clones were read by immunoSEQ multiplex PCR, and TCRdb kept only the in-frame ones, dropping some. Here the sample spans roughly 180,000 clones, more than 70% being singletons. What was sequenced was PBMCs or T cells enriched from blood (not recorded which). All receptors come from a woman in her 30s who had recovered from COVID-19.

This clone was found a few times. The chain is built from TRBV7-9 and TRBJ2-5, with 7 bases matching TRBD1. The CDR3 covers 13 residues. Germline V gene sequence: CDR1 SEHNR, CDR2 FQNEAQ (reference sequence). The V segment lost 5 bases and the J segment 5 bases; nucleotides outside the gene matches: 5. In DNA, the CDR3 is TGTGCCAGCAGCCCACAGGGGTGGGAGACCCAGTACTTC. Translating it yields CASSPQGWETQYF.

The J gene is TRBJ1-6, the V gene TRBV6-5; 8 positions agree with TRBD1. CDR3 size: 14 residues. Per the germline V gene, CDR1 is MNHEY and CDR2 is SVGAGI. Unmatched junction bases numbered 7, after V lost 4 bases and J lost 11 bases. The CDR3 bases are TGTGCCAGCAGTTTCACAGGGGGAATGACACCCCTCCACTTT. This gives the protein CASSFTGGMTPLHF.

This chain connects TRBV7-8 to TRBJ2-7; D is uncertain. CDR1 and CDR2 from the germline V gene are SGHVS and FQNEAQ. V lost 1 base, J lost 4 bases, and 8 bases lay in between. The CDR3 has 13 amino acids. This CDR3 reads CASSLGPNYEQYF. DNA for the CDR3: TGTGCCAGCAGCTTAGGTCCTAATTACGAGCAGTACTTC.

This clone was observed a handful of times. The chain couples TRBV6-4 to TRBJ2-3, with D possibly being TRBD2 (5 bases). Trimming removed 2 bases from V and 3 bases from J, with 9 bases in between. CDR1 and CDR2 from the germline V gene are MRHNA and SNTAGT. The length of the CDR3 is 14 residues. The CDR3: CASSDGSSTDTQYF. The CDR3 coding sequence is TGTGCCAGCAGTGACGGGAGTTCGACAGATACGCAGTATTTT.

The CDR3 DNA sequence: TGTGCCAGCAGTTTAGAGAAAGAGACCCAGTACTTC. It specifies CASSLEKETQYF. The chain is built from TRBV28 and TRBJ2-5; D ambiguous. The ends were cut back, 2 bases at V and 3 bases at J, with 4 bases in the middle. CDR1 MDHEN and CDR2 SYDVKM come from the germline V gene. The CDR3 runs 12 residues.

The chain has TRBV19 and TRBJ2-7; TRBD1 might be the D (5 bases). This CDR3 contains 14 residues. V lost 5 bases and J 1 base, leaving 12 bases between the germline ends. Germline V gene data show CDR1 as LNHDA and CDR2 as SQIVND (reference sequence). The DNA of the CDR3 is TGTGCCAGTAGTGATGACAGTAAATCCTACGAGCAGTACTTC. Its translation is CASSDDSKSYEQYF. Full variable domain (missing parts from reference TRBV19 and TRBJ2-7): DGGITQSPKYLFRKEGQNVTLSCEQNLNHDAMYWYRQDPGQGLRLIYYSQIVNDFQKGDIAEGYSVSREKKESFPLTVTSAQKNPTAFYLCASSDDSKSYEQYFGPGTRLTVT.

The CDR3 sequence is CASSWRTGNYGYTF. CDR3 nucleotide sequence: TGTGCCAGCAGCTGGCGGACAGGGAACTATGGCTACACCTTC. The rearrangement links TRBV5-4 to TRBJ1-2, with 8 bases lining up with TRBD1. Per the germline V gene, CDR1 is SGHNT and CDR2 is YYREEE (reference sequence). With V trimmed by 3 bases and J by 2 bases, 3 bases remained unmatched. The CDR3 covers 14 residues.

The genes are TRBV6-4 and TRBJ2-1, with 14 bases lining up with TRBD2. CDR3 length: 15 residues. Trimming removed 5 bases from V and 8 bases from J; junction bases left unmatched: 5. Germline values: CDR1 MRHNA, CDR2 SNTAGT. CDR3 loop: CASSPGTSGSDEQFF. DNA of the CDR3: TGTGCCAGCAGTCCCGGGACTAGCGGGAGCGATGAGCAGTTCTTC.

The rearrangement joins TRBV4-1 to TRBJ1-4; D gene ambiguous. Germline V CDR1 and CDR2: MGHRA, YSYEKL. The CDR3 covers 13 residues. V lost 0 bases, J lost 7 bases, and 6 bases lay in between. For the CDR3, the DNA is TGCGCCAGCAGCCAAGAGGGCCTTGAAAAACTGTTTTTT. Translating gives CASSQEGLEKLFF.

The chain joins TRBV19 to TRBJ1-4; D remains unclear. This CDR3 has 13 amino acids. V was pared by 5 bases and J by 5 bases, with 9 bases between. The germline CDR1 and CDR2 sequences are LNHDA and SQIVND (reference sequence). The CDR3 is CASSEYSNEKLFF. The DNA of the CDR3 is TGTGCCAGTAGTGAGTATTCGAATGAAAAACTGTTTTTT.

The rearrangement uses TRBV19 and TRBJ2-1; 7 nucleotides align to TRBD1. Germline V lookup: CDR1 LNHDA, CDR2 SQIVND (reference sequence). V was pared by 10 bases and J by 6 bases, with 9 bases of the junction left unmatched. The CDR3 consists of 13 residues. The CDR3 reads CATVVSGGNEQFF. Written as DNA, the CDR3 is TGTGCCACCGTAGTGTCAGGGGGCAATGAGCAGTTCTTC. Supplemented by reference TRBV19 and TRBJ2-1, the full variable domain reads DGGITQSPKYLFRKEGQNVTLSCEQNLNHDAMYWYRQDPGQGLRLIYYSQIVNDFQKGDIAEGYSVSREKKESFPLTVTSAQKNPTAFYLCATVVSGGNEQFFGPGTRLTVL.